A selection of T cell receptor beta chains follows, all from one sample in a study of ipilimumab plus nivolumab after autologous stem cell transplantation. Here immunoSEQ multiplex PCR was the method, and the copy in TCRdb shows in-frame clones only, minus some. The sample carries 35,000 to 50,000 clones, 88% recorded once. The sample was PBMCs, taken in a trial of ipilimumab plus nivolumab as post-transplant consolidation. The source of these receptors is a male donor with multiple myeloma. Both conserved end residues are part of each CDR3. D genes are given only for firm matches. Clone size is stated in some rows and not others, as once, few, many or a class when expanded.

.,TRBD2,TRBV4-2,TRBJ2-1,TGTGCCAGCAGCCAAGATAGGGGACTAGCGTTTGGAAAGCAGTTCTTC,CASSQDRGLAFGKQFF
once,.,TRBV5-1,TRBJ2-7,TGCGCCAGCAGCTTGTACGGGGTAAGCTCCTACGAGCAGTACTTC,CASSLYGVSSYEQYF
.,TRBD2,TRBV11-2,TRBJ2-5,TGTGCCAGCAGCCAGTCTACGGGGGGGCGGGAGACCCAGTACTTC,CASSQSTGGRETQYF
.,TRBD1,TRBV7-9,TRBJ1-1,TGTGCCAGCATCCCTACGGGACAGGACATTACCTATTCAACTGAAGCTTTCTTT,CASIPTGQDITYSTEAFF
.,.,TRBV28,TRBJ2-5,TGTGCCAGCAGGGATGAGACCCAGTACTTC,CASRDETQYF
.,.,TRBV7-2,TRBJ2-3,TGTGCCAGCAGCTTAGTGGGAGCCGGCACAGATACGCAGTATTTT,CASSLVGAGTDTQYF
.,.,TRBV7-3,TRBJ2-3,TGTGCCAGCAGCTCGAAACCTCGTAGGAGGGCAAACACAGATACGCAGTATTTT,CASSSKPRRRANTDTQYF
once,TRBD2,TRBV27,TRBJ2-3,TGTGCCAGCAGTCGAGCGGGAGGGCCGGGCGGGAGAGATACGCAGTATTTT,CASSRAGGPGGRDTQYF
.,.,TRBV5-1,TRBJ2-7,TGCGCCAGCAGCTTCCAACAACCGGGCGAGCAGTACTTC,CASSFQQPGEQYF
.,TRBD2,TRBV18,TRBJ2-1,TGTGCCAGCTCACCCGGGGGGGCGTTTTACAATGAGCAGTTCTTC,CASSPGGAFYNEQFF
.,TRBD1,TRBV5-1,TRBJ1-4,TGCGCCAGCAGGAATGACAGGGGTGGTGAAAAACTGTTTTTT,CASRNDRGGEKLFF
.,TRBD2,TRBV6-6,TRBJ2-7,TGTGCCAGTGGACTAGCGGGAGTGTACGAGCAGTACTTC,CASGLAGVYEQYF
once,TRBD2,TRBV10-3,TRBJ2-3,TGTGCCATCAGTGAGACGGGACTAGCGGAGGACACAGATACGCAGTATTTT,CAISETGLAEDTDTQYF
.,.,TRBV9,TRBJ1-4,TGTGCCAGCAGCGTCCAGCCGGGACACGAACTGTTTTTT,CASSVQPGHELFF
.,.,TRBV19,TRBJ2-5,TGTGCCAGTAGTACAAATTGGGTAAGGCACTTC,CASSTNWVRHF
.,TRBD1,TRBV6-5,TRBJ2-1,TGTGCCAGCAGGCCCCAGGGGGCGCGGAATGAGCAGTTCTTC,CASRPQGARNEQFF
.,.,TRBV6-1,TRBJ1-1,TGTGCCAGCAGCACCCAATGGGACACTGAAGCTTTCTTT,CASSTQWDTEAFF
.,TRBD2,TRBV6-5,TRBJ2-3,TGTGCCAGCAGTTACTTGGCTAGCGGGGGCACAGATACGCAGTATTTT,CASSYLASGGTDTQYF
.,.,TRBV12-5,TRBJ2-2,TGTGCTAGTGGTCCCCCAGGGGGGCCCCTGCCCGGGGAGCTGTTTTTT,CASGPPGGPLPGELFF
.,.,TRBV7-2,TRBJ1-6,TGTGCCAGCAGCGAAGGGGTCCAGGGATGGTCACCCCTCCACTTT,CASSEGVQGWSPLHF
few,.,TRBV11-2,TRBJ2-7,TGTGCCAGCAGCTTATCCTCGGGGGCGGACAGGTACGAGCAGTACTTC,CASSLSSGADRYEQYF
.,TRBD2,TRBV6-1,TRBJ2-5,TGTGCCAGCAGTGCGGGGGGGCCGGAGACCCAGTACTTC,CASSAGGPETQYF
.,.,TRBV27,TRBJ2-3,TGTGCCAGCAGTGACTCGGACAGCACAGATACGCAGTATTTT,CASSDSDSTDTQYF
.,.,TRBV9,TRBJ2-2,TGTGCCAGCAGCTTAAATCCAGGGTACACCGGGGAGCTGTTTTTT,CASSLNPGYTGELFF
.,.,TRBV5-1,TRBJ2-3,TGCGCCAGCAGCTACGGCCCGGGGGCGGGGGACACAGATACGCAGTATTTT,CASSYGPGAGDTDTQYF
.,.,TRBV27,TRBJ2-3,TGTGCCAGCAGATTTAGCGGCACTAAAGATACGCAGTATTTT,CASRFSGTKDTQYF
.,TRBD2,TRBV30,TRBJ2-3,TGTGCCTGGACAGCGGGGGTATCCACAGATACGCAGTATTTT,CAWTAGVSTDTQYF
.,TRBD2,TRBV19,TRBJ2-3,TGTGCCAGTAGTACAAGTCCCATTAGCGGGAGCACAGATACGCAGTATTTT,CASSTSPISGSTDTQYF
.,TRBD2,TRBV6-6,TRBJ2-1,TGTGCCAGCAGCCCACTAGCGGACAATGAGCAGTTCTTC,CASSPLADNEQFF
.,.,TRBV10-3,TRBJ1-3,TGTGCCATCAGTGACGAGCAGGACATCTCTGGAAACACCATATATTTT,CAISDEQDISGNTIYF
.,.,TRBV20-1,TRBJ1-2,TGCAGTTGGGGATCTAACGGCTACACCTTC,CSWGSNGYTF
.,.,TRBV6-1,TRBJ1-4,TGTGCCAGCAGTCAACAGGGAAAGGATGAAAAACTGTTTTTT,CASSQQGKDEKLFF
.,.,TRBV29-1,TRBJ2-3,TGCAGCCGGACTGGGGGTTCAGATACGCAGTATTTT,CSRTGGSDTQYF
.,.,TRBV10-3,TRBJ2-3,TGTGCCAGCCGGGACTCCCTTAGCACAGATACGCAGTATTTT,CASRDSLSTDTQYF
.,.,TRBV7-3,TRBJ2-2,TGTGCCAGCAGCTTACGACCCGGGGAGCTGTTTTTT,CASSLRPGELFF
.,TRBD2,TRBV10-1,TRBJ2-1,TGCGCCAGCAGTGAGAATCTAGCGGGCTACAATGAGCAGTTCTTC,CASSENLAGYNEQFF
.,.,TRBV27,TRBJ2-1,TGTGCCAGCAGTTTAGACGGCACCTACAATGAGCAGTTCTTC,CASSLDGTYNEQFF
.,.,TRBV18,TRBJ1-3,TGTGCCAGCTCCCCCTCGACTGGGGACACCATATATTTT,CASSPSTGDTIYF
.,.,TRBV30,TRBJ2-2,TGTGCCTGGAGTGGGCAGGTGAACACCGGGGAGCTGTTTTTT,CAWSGQVNTGELFF
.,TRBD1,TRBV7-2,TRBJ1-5,TGTGCCAGCAGCTTAGACCTAGGGGACAGGGTGAGACAGCCCCAGCATTTT,CASSLDLGDRVRQPQHF
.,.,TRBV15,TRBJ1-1,TGTGCCACCAGCATTGGGACGAACACTGAAGCTTTCTTT,CATSIGTNTEAFF
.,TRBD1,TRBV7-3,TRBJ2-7,TGTGCCAGCAGCTTAGCGGACAGGAGCTCCTACGAGCAGTACTTC,CASSLADRSSYEQYF
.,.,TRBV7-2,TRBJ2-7,TGTGCCAGCAGCCGCTTGACAGACTACGAGCAGTACTTC,CASSRLTDYEQYF
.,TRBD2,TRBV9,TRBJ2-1,TGTGCCAGCAGCGTAGCTGCGGGGGCCTACAATGAGCAGTTCTTC,CASSVAAGAYNEQFF
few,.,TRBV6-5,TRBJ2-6,TGTGCCAGCACTCGACAGAGCTCTGGGGCCAACGTCCTGACTTTC,CASTRQSSGANVLTF
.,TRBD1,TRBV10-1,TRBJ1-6,TGCGCCAGCCATTCGGGACAGGGGAATTCACCCCTCCACTTT,CASHSGQGNSPLHF
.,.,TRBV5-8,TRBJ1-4,TGTGCCAGCAGTCCCGGGCCCCTAATGGAAAAACTGTTTTTT,CASSPGPLMEKLFF
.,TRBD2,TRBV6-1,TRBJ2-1,TGTGCCAGCAGTGAAAGACTAGCGGGAGTTGGTGAGCAGTTCTTC,CASSERLAGVGEQFF
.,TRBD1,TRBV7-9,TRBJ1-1,TGTGCCAGCAGCTCAGGGGGCACTGAAGCTTTCTTT,CASSSGGTEAFF
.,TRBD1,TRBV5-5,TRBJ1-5,TGTGCCAGCAGCGGCGGGACAGGGAGTTTCAGCAATCAGCCCCAGCATTTT,CASSGGTGSFSNQPQHF
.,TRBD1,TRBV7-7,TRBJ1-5,TGTGCCAGCAGCTCCCTAATGACAGGGGGCCTGGGGCAGCCCCAGCATTTT,CASSSLMTGGLGQPQHF
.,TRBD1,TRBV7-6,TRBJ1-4,TGTGCCAGCAGCTTCCGGACAGGGAATGGTGAAAAACTGTTTTTT,CASSFRTGNGEKLFF
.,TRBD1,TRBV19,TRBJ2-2,TGTGCCAGTAAGGTCCGAGACAGGGGGGCCGGGGAGCTGTTTTTT,CASKVRDRGAGELFF